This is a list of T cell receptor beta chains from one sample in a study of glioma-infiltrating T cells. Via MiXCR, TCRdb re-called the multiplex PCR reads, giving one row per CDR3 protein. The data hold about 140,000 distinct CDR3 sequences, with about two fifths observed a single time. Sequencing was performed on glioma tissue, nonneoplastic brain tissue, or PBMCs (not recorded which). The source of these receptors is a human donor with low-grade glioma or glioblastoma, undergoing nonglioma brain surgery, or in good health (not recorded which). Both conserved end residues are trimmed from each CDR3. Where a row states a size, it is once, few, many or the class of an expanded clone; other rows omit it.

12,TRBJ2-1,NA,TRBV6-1,ASKTGTSGTEQF
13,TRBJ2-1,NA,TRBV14,ASSQDATPHNEQF
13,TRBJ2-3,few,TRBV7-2,ASSERRTSTDTQY
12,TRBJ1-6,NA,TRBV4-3,ASSYDRGNSPPH
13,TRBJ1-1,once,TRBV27,ASSLSSTLNTEAF
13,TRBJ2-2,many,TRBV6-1,ASARGGTNTGELF
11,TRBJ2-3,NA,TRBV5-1,ASSRGGTDTQY
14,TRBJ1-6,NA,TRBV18,ASSPPGQGAGSPLH
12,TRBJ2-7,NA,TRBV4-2,ASSQDVARYEQY
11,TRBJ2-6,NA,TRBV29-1,SVRSSGANVLT
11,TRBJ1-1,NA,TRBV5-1,ASSGQGGTEAF
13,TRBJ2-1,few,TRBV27,ASSLGQGVWDEQF
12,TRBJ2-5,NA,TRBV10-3,AISGTSDQETQY
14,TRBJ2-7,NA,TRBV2,ASRDLRLAGAYEQY
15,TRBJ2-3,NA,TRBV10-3,AISARRSLIHTDTQY
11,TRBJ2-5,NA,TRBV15,PTSRDFAETQY
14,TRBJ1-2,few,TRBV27,ASSLSGVPPGYGYT
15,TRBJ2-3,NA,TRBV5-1,ASSQDSRGAVWGTQY
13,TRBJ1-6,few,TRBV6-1,ASRPSGTADSPLH
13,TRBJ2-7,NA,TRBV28,ASSSGLAPRYEQY
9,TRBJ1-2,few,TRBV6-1,ASLGQEVYT
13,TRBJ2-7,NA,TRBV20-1,SARVVGDTLNEQY
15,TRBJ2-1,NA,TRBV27,ASSVSGRGTGIDEQF
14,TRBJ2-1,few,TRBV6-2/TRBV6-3,ASSYLSGRSYNEQF
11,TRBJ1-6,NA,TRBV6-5,ASRGSGPSPLH
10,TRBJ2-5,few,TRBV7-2,ASSSGEGTQY
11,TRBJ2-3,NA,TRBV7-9,ASSSGVIDTQY
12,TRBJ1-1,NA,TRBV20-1,SARAGTVNTEAF
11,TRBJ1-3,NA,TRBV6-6,ASSYEPGNTIY
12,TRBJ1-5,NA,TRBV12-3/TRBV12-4,ASTPSGARQPQH
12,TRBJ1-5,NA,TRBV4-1,ASNQDRRSEPQH
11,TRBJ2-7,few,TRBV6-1,ATLKDVSYEQY
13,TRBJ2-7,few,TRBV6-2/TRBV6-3,ASDQYRTGDNKQY
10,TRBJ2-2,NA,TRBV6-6,ASSYRSGELF
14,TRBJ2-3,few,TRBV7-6,ASSLAPGPQPDTQY
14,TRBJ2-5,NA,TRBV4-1,ASSQDGVAGEETQY
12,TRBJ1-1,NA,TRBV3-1,ASSQKGTGGKAF
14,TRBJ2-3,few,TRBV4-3,ASSQEFRTDTDTQY
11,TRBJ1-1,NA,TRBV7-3,ASATGGGGEAF
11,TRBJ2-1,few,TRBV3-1,ASSQASANEQF
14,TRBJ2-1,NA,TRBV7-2,ASSLYRGTSYNEQF
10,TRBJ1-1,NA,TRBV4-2,ASSQGASEAF
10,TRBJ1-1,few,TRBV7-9,ASSILNTEAF
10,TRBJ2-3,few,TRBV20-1,SASGGQDTQY
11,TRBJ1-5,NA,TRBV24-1,ATSVAGDQPQH
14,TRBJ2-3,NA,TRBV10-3,ASRNTGTGTTDTQY